A selection of T cell receptor beta chains follows, all from one sample in a study of identical twins. TCRdb independently ran MiXCR on the 5' RACE reads; one entry per CDR3 protein. The sample records 1.5 million to 2 million distinct CDR3 sequences, about 30% being singletons. Sample: cord blood. These receptors came from a newborn girl in good health. CDR3s leave out the opening cysteine and the closing phenylalanine or tryptophan. Fields, in order: J gene, V gene, clone size, CDR3 protein. A row's size may be missing; if present it is once, few, many or a size class.

TRBJ1-6	TRBV11-1	-	ASSFRDPSSYNSPLH
TRBJ2-1	TRBV5-1	few	ASSPGLAGVGDYNEQF
TRBJ2-1	TRBV19	-	ASSVILAPYNEQF
TRBJ1-2	TRBV20-1	few	SADRGARGYT
TRBJ2-2	TRBV5-5	-	ASSQTTNTGELF
TRBJ2-1	TRBV10-3	-	AISEGRPPNEQF
TRBJ2-3	TRBV10-3	many	AIRRTGITDTQY
TRBJ2-7	TRBV5-5	-	ASAPGAREQY
TRBJ1-2	TRBV6-1	few	ASSLVWGGYYGYT
TRBJ2-7	TRBV2	-	ASSEVLFYEQY
TRBJ2-4	TRBV7-8	once	ASSHRQGGTKNIQY
TRBJ2-1	TRBV5-1	few	ASSLVSGVNEQF
TRBJ2-5	TRBV20-1	-	SARDDIQETQY
TRBJ1-2	TRBV12-3/TRBV12-4	few	ASSQRTGSNYGYT
TRBJ2-3	TRBV5-1	-	ASSLGSGDRTDTQY
TRBJ2-7	TRBV20-1	-	SARAWMDSGSEQY
TRBJ2-1	TRBV10-2	-	ASSGRVYNEQF